These 19 T cell receptor beta chains were all obtained from the same sample, sequenced in a study of monozygotic twins with inflammatory bowel disease. TCRdb re-called the 5' RACE reads; one entry per CDR3 protein, DNA not given. The repertoire table contains around 410,000 distinct CDR3 sequences. The specimen was blood. Receptors originate from a human donor with ulcerative colitis or Crohn's disease, or a healthy co-twin of an affected twin (not recorded which).

V and J are TRBV6-4 and TRBJ2-1; the D call of TRBD2 rests on TCRdb alone, since no DNA is present to check it. The CDR3 length is 14 residues. Germline lookup yields CDR1 MRHNA and CDR2 SNTAGT. CDR3 amino acids: CASSRTSGGYEQFF.

The chain carries TRBV4-3 and TRBJ1-2; the D call from TCRdb, TRBD1, cannot be confirmed without DNA. This CDR3 is built from 15 residues. Germline CDR1 is LGHNA and CDR2 is YSLEER. The CDR3 sequence: CASSQDLFWTGGYTF.

This rearrangement joins TRBV19 to TRBJ1-3; TCRdb outputs TRBD1, but without DNA this stays unchecked. The length of the CDR3 is 15 residues. Per germline, CDR1 LNHDA and CDR2 SQIVND (reference sequence). The CDR3 loop reads CASFFTGDPGNTIYF.

The genes are TRBV3-1 and TRBJ1-2; TCRdb's D gene call, TRBD1, goes unchecked for lack of DNA. Per germline, CDR1 LGHDT and CDR2 YNNKEL (reference sequence). The CDR3 sequence is 13 residues long. The CDR3 loop is CASSPLPGAGYTF.

The chain employs TRBV10-3 and TRBJ2-1; checking the TCRdb D call of TRBD1 is not possible without DNA. Germline V gives CDR1 ENHRY, CDR2 SYGVKD. The CDR3 runs to 12 residues. This CDR3 is CAIGTGLHEQFF.

The chain combines TRBV10-3 with TRBJ2-2. Germline V CDR1 and CDR2: ENHRY, SYGVKD. This CDR3 is 11 amino acids long. CDR3 sequence reads: CAISGGGELFF.

This chain uses TRBV3-1 with TRBJ2-2. The CDR3 loop spans 15 amino acids. Germline loops: CDR1 LGHDT, CDR2 YNNKEL (reference sequence). The CDR3 spells CASSPQWADTGELFF.

The chain links TRBV3-1 to TRBJ1-1; TCRdb returns TRBD1, unconfirmable since there is no DNA. There are 12 residues in the CDR3. The germline V gene has CDR1 LGHDT and CDR2 YNNKEL (reference sequence). The CDR3 reads CASRSRGTEAFF.

The rearrangement uses TRBV18 and TRBJ1-1. Germline lookup yields CDR1 KGHSH and CDR2 LQKENI. This CDR3 spans 14 amino acids. The CDR3 is CASSPLAGNTEAFF.

V and J are TRBV5-1 and TRBJ2-3; the D gene TCRdb calls, TRBD2, cannot be checked with no DNA. CDR3 length equals 15 residues. The V gene's germline CDR1 is SGHRS and CDR2 YFSETQ. The CDR3 loop reads CASSLGPLGTDTQYF. The full variable domain, in which reference TRBV5-1 and TRBJ2-3 provide the parts outside the CDR3, is KAGVTQTPRYLIKTRGQQVTLSCSPISGHRSVSWYQQTPGQGLQFLFEYFSETQRNKGNFPGRFSGRQFSNSRSEMNVSTLELGDSALYLCASSLGPLGTDTQYFGPGTRLTVL.

CDR3 in amino acids: CASSSVKAPTEAFF. The chain has TRBV3-1 and TRBJ1-1. CDR1 and CDR2 from the germline V gene are LGHDT and YNNKEL (reference sequence). The CDR3 consists of 14 residues.

The chain employs TRBV10-3 and TRBJ2-5; no DNA is available, so the TRBD1 call from TCRdb remains unchecked. CDR1 ENHRY and CDR2 SYGVKD come from the germline V gene. The CDR3 contains 14 residues. CDR3 protein: CATQADPSSGTQYF.

The CDR3 sequence: CSAPAGGPSYEQYF. This sequence joins TRBV20-1 and TRBJ2-7; TCRdb gives TRBD2 as the D gene, but with no DNA this cannot be confirmed. Germline V gene lookup returns CDR1 DFQATT and CDR2 SNEGSKA (reference sequence). The CDR3 has 14 amino acids.

V gene TRBV4-3 combines with J gene TRBJ1-2; as DNA is missing, the TRBD1 call by TCRdb cannot be tested. This CDR3 comprises 13 residues. Germline values: CDR1 LGHNA, CDR2 YSLEER. The CDR3 sequence is CASSQEGHIGYTF.

This chain connects TRBV7-9 to TRBJ1-1. This CDR3 comprises 14 residues. Germline-derived CDR1 and CDR2 are SEHNR and FQNEAQ (reference sequence). This CDR3 is CASSADLGWAEAFF.

The CDR3 spells CASSLDPTRDTQYF. This chain joins TRBV7-6 and TRBJ2-3; lacking DNA, the TRBD2 call made by TCRdb goes unchecked. The CDR3 has 14 amino acids. Germline CDR1 and CDR2: SGHVS and FNYEAQ.

The chain couples TRBV5-1 to TRBJ2-3; checking the TCRdb D call of TRBD1 is not possible without DNA. CDR3 length: 17 amino acids. Germline assignment: CDR1 SGHRS and CDR2 YFSETQ. CDR3: CASSLAGTGGAGNTQYF.

The chain uses TRBV15 and TRBJ1-2; TCRdb proposes TRBD1, but this gene call is untestable without DNA. Germline values: CDR1 LNHNV, CDR2 YYDKDF (reference sequence). This CDR3 region has 16 residues. The CDR3 region is CATSRSQSTGDNGYTF.

V is TRBV7-2 and J is TRBJ2-2; TCRdb gives TRBD2 as the D gene, but with no DNA this cannot be confirmed. The V gene's germline CDR1 is SGHTA and CDR2 FQGNSA. This CDR3 contains 16 residues. The CDR3 sequence: CASSSWTSRNTGELFF.